The 5 T cell receptor beta chains presented below share a single source sample, sequenced in a study of blood T cell repertoires in COVID-19. Some clones are missing from TCRdb's copy, which holds only in-frame ones; the method was immunoSEQ multiplex PCR. The sample shows about 310,000 clones, more than 75% of them seen only once. The sample was peripheral blood. These receptors were obtained from a woman in her forties or fifties who had recovered from COVID-19.

This rearrangement joins TRBV7-2 to TRBJ2-5, with TRBD1 as a possible D gene (5 bases). V was clipped by 5 bases and J by 3 bases, with 19 bases between them. This CDR3 spans 16 amino acids. Germline values: CDR1 SGHTA, CDR2 FQGNSA. The CDR3 sequence: CASSPRQGNDEETQYF. In DNA form, the CDR3 reads TGTGCCAGCAGCCCACGCCAGGGCAACGACGAAGAGACCCAGTACTTC.

The rearrangement joins TRBV19 to TRBJ2-1, with D maybe TRBD1 (5 bases). The germline V gene has CDR1 LNHDA and CDR2 SQIVND (reference sequence). CDR3 length: 16 amino acids. V lost 6 bases and J 0 bases, leaving 15 bases between the germline ends. CDR3 amino acids: CASSSVGLSSYNEQFF. CDR3 sequence (DNA): TGTGCCAGTAGCTCCGTGGGGCTGAGCTCCTACAATGAGCAGTTCTTC.

The chain recombines TRBV6-6 with TRBJ2-1; 8 nucleotides align to TRBD2. J was trimmed by 2 bases and V by 4 bases; bases with no gene match: 7. The CDR3 runs 16 residues. Germline lookup yields CDR1 MNHNY and CDR2 SVGAGI (reference sequence). CDR3 nucleotides: TGTGCCAGCAGTTTGAACAGACTAGCGCCCTACAATGAGCAGTTCTTC. Its translation: CASSLNRLAPYNEQFF.

This chain joins TRBV10-3 and TRBJ1-2; D call uncertain. Deletions cut 0 bases from V and 8 bases from J, with 13 bases between. CDR1 and CDR2 from the germline V gene are ENHRY and SYGVKD. CDR3 length equals 14 residues. The CDR3 DNA sequence: TGTGCCATCAGTGAGTCCGAAGAACTCAACGGCTACACCTTC. Its protein product is CAISESEELNGYTF.

This sequence joins TRBV11-3 and TRBJ2-5; possibly TRBD1 for D (6 bases). Between the trimmed V and J ends, which lost 5 bases and 3 bases, there was a span of 13 bases. Germline V CDR1 and CDR2: SGHNT, YENEEA. The CDR3 runs to 14 residues. Here the CDR3 reads CASSRAGDKETQYF. The CDR3 coding sequence is TGTGCCAGCAGCCGAGCAGGGGACAAAGAGACCCAGTACTTC.